These T cell receptor beta chains were read from a single sample in a study of naive and memory T cell subsets. TCRdb fed the UMI-ligation and nested PCR reads into MiXCR, producing one record per CDR3 protein. Among approximately 150,000 distinct CDR3 sequences listed, roughly a fifth were seen once. Sequenced material: naive CD8+ T cells from blood. Receptors were obtained from a human donor in good health. The CDR3 runs from the conserved cysteine through the conserved F or W. Each record gives: J gene, V gene, D gene, clone size, CDR3 protein, CDR3 DNA. The D gene is left open where the match is weak. Where a row states a size, it is once, few, many or the class of an expanded clone; other rows omit it.

TRBJ2-1 TRBV7-6 NA NA CASSLERELGEQFF TGTGCCAGCAGCTTAGAACGGGAATTGGGTGAGCAGTTCTTC
TRBJ2-7 TRBV9 NA once CASSVNSGAMDEQYF TGTGCCAGCAGCGTAAATTCCGGGGCCATGGACGAGCAGTACTTC
TRBJ2-2 TRBV6-2/TRBV6-3 NA NA CASRLPGRRVRTGELFF TGTGCCAGCAGGCTCCCGGGTCGAAGGGTCCGCACCGGGGAGCTGTTTTTT
TRBJ2-5 TRBV11-2 NA NA CASSSSGTRIQETQYF TGTGCCAGCAGCTCCTCCGGGACTCGGATCCAAGAGACCCAGTACTTC
TRBJ2-7 TRBV28 TRBD2 NA CASSLPQLQAGDYEQYF TGTGCCAGCAGTTTACCGCAGTTACAGGCGGGGGACTACGAGCAGTACTTC
TRBJ2-3 TRBV4-1 NA many CASSQEPGTDTQYF TGCGCCAGCAGCCAAGAACCGGGCACAGATACGCAGTATTTT
TRBJ2-7 TRBV7-9 NA NA CASSLLTASYEQYF TGTGCCAGCAGCTTGCTGACAGCCTCCTACGAGCAGTACTTC
TRBJ1-2 TRBV9 NA few CASSVGTANYGYTF TGTGCCAGCAGCGTAGGAACAGCTAACTATGGCTACACCTTC
TRBJ2-7 TRBV5-5 NA NA CASSSPGSWEQYF TGTGCCAGCAGCTCCCCAGGGTCGTGGGAGCAGTACTTC
TRBJ2-3 TRBV7-8 TRBD2 NA CASSLARLADTPSSTDTQYF TGTGCCAGCAGCTTAGCGCGGCTAGCGGACACTCCATCTTCCACAGATACGCAGTATTTT
TRBJ2-3 TRBV24-1 TRBD2 few CATTGTSGTGADTQYF TGTGCCACCACTGGGACTAGCGGGACCGGGGCAGATACGCAGTATTTT
TRBJ2-2 TRBV27 NA NA CASSFVGTGGELFF TGTGCCAGCAGTTTTGTGGGAACAGGAGGGGAGCTGTTTTTT
TRBJ2-7 TRBV6-5 TRBD2 few CASSYLAGGRSYEQYF TGTGCCAGCAGTTACCTAGCGGGAGGACGATCCTACGAGCAGTACTTC
TRBJ2-3 TRBV7-2 TRBD1 NA CASSLAIAGQGIDTQYF TGTGCCAGCAGCTTAGCCATAGCGGGACAGGGGATCGATACGCAGTATTTT
TRBJ2-1 TRBV5-1 TRBD2 few CASSLRSPGLAGAEQFF TGCGCCAGCAGCTTGAGATCCCCAGGACTAGCGGGAGCTGAGCAGTTCTTC
TRBJ1-5 TRBV15 TRBD1 few CATGTGHRGLDQPQHF TGTGCCACCGGGACAGGCCACAGGGGCCTTGATCAGCCCCAGCATTTT
TRBJ1-3 TRBV7-6 NA few CASSSHPGDGNTIYF TGTGCCAGCAGCTCGCACCCAGGGGATGGAAACACCATATATTTT
TRBJ2-1 TRBV6-1 TRBD1 NA CASSGTDRGSYNEQFF TGTGCCAGCAGTGGAACTGACAGGGGGTCCTACAATGAGCAGTTCTTC
TRBJ1-4 TRBV7-8 TRBD1 few CASSLGPDRAPTNEKLFF TGTGCCAGCAGCTTAGGCCCTGACAGGGCCCCAACTAATGAAAAACTGTTTTTT
TRBJ2-7 TRBV20-1 NA NA CSARGPQQRDISYEQYF TGCAGTGCTAGAGGCCCCCAACAGCGGGACATCTCCTACGAGCAGTACTTC
TRBJ1-2 TRBV6-5 NA few CASSSVDGRNGYTF TGTGCCAGCAGTTCCGTCGACGGACGCAATGGCTACACCTTC
TRBJ2-7 TRBV20-1 TRBD2 few CSAWPGTSGRSVWHEQYF TGCAGTGCTTGGCCGGGGACTAGCGGGAGGAGTGTGTGGCACGAGCAGTACTTC
TRBJ2-1 TRBV6-5 NA few CASSYSTEDEQFF TGTGCCAGCAGTTACTCGACGGAGGATGAGCAGTTCTTC
TRBJ2-7 TRBV5-1 TRBD1 NA CASSLDWTGAYEQYF TGCGCCAGCAGCTTGGATTGGACAGGGGCCTACGAGCAGTACTTC
TRBJ2-3 TRBV6-2/TRBV6-3 NA NA CASSYSGTTGSDTQYF TGTGCCAGCAGTTACTCTGGGACCACTGGATCAGATACGCAGTATTTT
TRBJ1-1 TRBV6-1 TRBD1 few CASSEGTGVTEAFF TGTGCCAGCAGTGAAGGGACAGGGGTGACTGAAGCTTTCTTT
TRBJ2-5 TRBV5-4 TRBD2 few CASSLYGLADQETQYF TGTGCCAGCAGCTTGTATGGACTAGCGGATCAAGAGACCCAGTACTTC
TRBJ2-7 TRBV6-6 TRBD2 NA CASSYSPSGSYEQYF TGTGCCAGCAGTTACTCTCCTAGCGGCTCCTACGAGCAGTACTTC
TRBJ2-3 TRBV6-1 NA NA CASSDGSLSSQYF TGTGCCAGCAGTGATGGGTCCCTATCGTCGCAGTATTTT
TRBJ1-5 TRBV28 TRBD1 NA CASSLYQGAGQPQHF TGTGCCAGCAGTTTATATCAGGGGGCAGGGCAGCCCCAGCATTTT
TRBJ1-1 TRBV3-1 TRBD1 NA CASTETGTGPEAFF TGTGCCAGCACCGAAACGGGGACAGGGCCTGAAGCTTTCTTT
TRBJ2-6 TRBV6-1 NA few CASSEFSGANVLTF TGTGCCAGCAGTGAGTTCTCTGGGGCCAACGTCCTGACTTTC
TRBJ2-1 TRBV27 NA NA CASSLSLPAYNEQFF TGTGCCAGCAGTTTATCCCTTCCGGCCTACAATGAGCAGTTCTTC
TRBJ1-5 TRBV4-3 TRBD1 few CASSQGQGGQPQHF TGCGCCAGCAGCCAAGGACAGGGAGGTCAGCCCCAGCATTTT
TRBJ2-1 TRBV13 NA NA CASSQPTNYNEQFF TGTGCCAGCAGCCAGCCGACCAACTACAATGAGCAGTTCTTC
TRBJ2-7 TRBV6-5 TRBD2 few CASSYSVAGDYEQYF TGTGCCAGCAGTTACTCGGTAGCGGGAGACTACGAGCAGTACTTC
TRBJ2-2 TRBV28 TRBD1 NA CASSPWTGDTGELFF TGTGCCAGCAGTCCTTGGACAGGGGACACCGGGGAGCTGTTTTTT
TRBJ1-5 TRBV12-3/TRBV12-4 NA NA CASSLPSVRFTDQPQHF TGTGCCAGCAGTTTACCTTCCGTCCGCTTTACGGATCAGCCCCAGCATTTT
TRBJ1-3 TRBV7-9 NA NA CASSFGSNTIYF TGTGCCAGCAGCTTTGGCTCAAACACCATATATTTT
TRBJ1-1 TRBV29-1 NA NA CSTGAGWDTEAFF TGCAGCACGGGCGCAGGGTGGGACACTGAAGCTTTCTTT
TRBJ2-7 TRBV25-1 NA few CASSEYFSPQGNEQYF TGTGCCAGCAGTGAATATTTTTCTCCACAGGGCAACGAGCAGTACTTC
TRBJ1-2 TRBV11-2 NA few CASSFPRSGYTF TGTGCCAGCAGCTTTCCCCGGAGTGGCTACACCTTC
TRBJ1-5 TRBV28 NA NA CTSSFGGFDQPQHF TGTACCAGCAGTTTTGGGGGATTCGATCAGCCCCAGCATTTT
TRBJ1-1 TRBV5-1 TRBD1 many CASSGTANTEAFF TGCGCCAGCAGCGGGACAGCGAACACTGAAGCTTTCTTT
TRBJ2-3 TRBV3-1 NA few CASSPLLGGSGTDTQYF TGTGCCAGCAGCCCCTTACTGGGCGGAAGCGGCACAGATACGCAGTATTTT
TRBJ2-1 TRBV28 NA NA CASNSRSSYNEQFF TGTGCCAGCAATTCGAGGAGCTCCTACAATGAGCAGTTCTTC
TRBJ2-5 TRBV28 TRBD2 few CASSSGFAGGQERETQYF TGTGCCAGCAGTAGCGGTTTTGCGGGAGGGCAAGAGAGGGAGACCCAGTACTTC
TRBJ1-5 TRBV20-1 NA many CSAQMSNQPQHF TGCAGTGCACAGATGAGCAATCAGCCCCAGCATTTT
TRBJ2-5 TRBV3-1 NA NA CASSQDRLEETQYF TGTGCCAGCAGCCAAGACCGTCTAGAGGAGACCCAGTACTTC
TRBJ2-7 TRBV20-1 TRBD1 few CSANRDSEQYF TGCAGTGCTAACCGGGACAGCGAGCAGTACTTC
TRBJ2-2 TRBV29-1 NA few CSEETGTGELFF TGCAGCGAAGAGACTGGCACCGGGGAGCTGTTTTTT
TRBJ2-7 TRBV27 NA NA CASSRSSGHGQYF TGTGCCAGCAGCAGATCGTCCGGGCACGGGCAGTACTTC
TRBJ2-7 TRBV4-3 TRBD1 few CATPLAGGCSYGGRSYEQYF TGCGCCACCCCCTTAGCAGGGGGCTGTTCGTACGGAGGACGCTCCTACGAGCAGTACTTC
TRBJ1-2 TRBV19 NA few CASTLGTNYGYTF TGTGCCAGTACCCTCGGTACTAACTATGGCTACACCTTC